This entry concerns a single TCR beta chain. Antigen unknown. The sample is drawn from a study of beta chain features in type 1 diabetes. Study results and limitations: Moderate yet significant TCRB CDR3 shortening was seen in Type 1 diabetes patients in all four CD4+ subsets. It was possible that PCR favored shorter templates, equally so in patients and controls.

V was shortened by 7 bases and J by 6 bases, with 13 bases between the two germline ends. The germline gives CDR1 SGHTA, CDR2 FQGNSA. The CDR3 loop spans 12 amino acids. The isolated RNA, all of it, was reverse transcribed, so expressed TCRB transcripts were what got sequenced. Profiling relied on immunoSEQ multiplex PCR, and the TCRdb table lists in-frame clones only, not all of them. The sample records hundreds of thousands of clones, approximately 9.9% being singletons. The source of this sequence is a man younger than 45 with type 1 diabetes. Sequencing was carried out using central memory CD4+ T cells from blood. The chain joins TRBV7-2 to TRBJ2-7, with D perhaps TRBD1 or TRBD2 (5 bases each). The CDR3 protein is CASTSGDGEQYF. In DNA form, the CDR3 reads TGTGCCAGCACCTCTGGGGACGGCGAGCAGTACTTC.